This T cell receptor beta chain was sequenced in a study of vaccination and CD4 T cells after COVID-19. Note on this clonotype: Its antigen remains unidentified.

CDR1 and CDR2 (germline): SGHTA, FQGNSA. The CDR3 covers 14 residues. V was clipped by 0 bases and J by 4 bases, with 6 bases between them. Scientists ran DNA taken from cultured CD4+ T cells through the Oncomine TCR Beta short-read assay for sequencing. Using its own MiXCR run on the PCR reads, TCRdb lists one record per CDR3 protein. The sample holds some 10,000 distinct CDR3 sequences, roughly 67% seen once. The treatment here: roughly ten-day PBMC culture with coronavirus spike peptide pools or control peptides (ViraFEST assay). The origin of this receptor is a human donor who had recovered from COVID-19. Material: CD4+ T cells from blood, cultured in vitro. This rearrangement joins TRBV7-2 to TRBJ2-2; a possible D gene is TRBD1 (6 bases). CDR3 region: CASSLAGATGELFF. CDR3 DNA sequence: TGTGCCAGCAGCTTAGCGGGGGCCACCGGGGAGCTGTTTTTT.